Shown below are 20 T cell receptor beta chains from a single sample sequenced in a study of cytomegalovirus exposure and HLA in healthy donors. The PCR employed 60 Vbeta primers together with 13 Jbeta primers. Here immunoSEQ multiplex PCR was the method, and the copy in TCRdb shows in-frame clones only, minus some. The table shows about 85,000 clones, with 60% to 80% occurring only once. Sequencing input: PBMCs. Receptors originate from a woman between 50 and 59 years old in good health and CMV-seropositive.

This chain connects TRBV29-1 to TRBJ1-2, with 9 bases aligning to TRBD1. The CDR3 spans 15 residues. In germline, CDR1 is SQVTM, CDR2 ANQGSEA. The V segment lost 3 bases and the J segment 3 bases; nucleotides outside the gene matches: 8. The DNA for the CDR3 is TGCAGCGTTGATATTGGACAGGGGTCGCACTATGGCTACACCTTC. Residues: CSVDIGQGSHYGYTF. Filled out from reference TRBV29-1 and TRBJ1-2, the complete variable domain reads SAVISQKPSRDICQRGTSLTIQCQVDSQVTMMFWYRQQPGQSLTLIATANQGSEATYESGFVIDKFPISRPNLTFSTLTVSNMSPEDSSIYLCSVDIGQGSHYGYTFGSGTRLTVV.

The chain links TRBV7-2 to TRBJ2-5; TRBD2 aligns across 8 bases. V shed 2 bases and J 1 base; nucleotides not matched to a gene: 3. CDR1 and CDR2 (germline): SGHTA, FQGNSA. The CDR3 spans 15 residues. The CDR3 sequence: CASSLLSGVQETQYF. The CDR3 DNA reads as TGTGCCAGCAGCTTACTTAGCGGGGTCCAAGAGACCCAGTACTTC.

The chain joins TRBV7-6 to TRBJ2-3, with 7 bases matching TRBD1. With V trimmed by 4 bases and J by 7 bases, 17 bases remained unmatched. Germline CDR1 and CDR2: SGHVS and FNYEAQ. CDR3 length equals 17 residues. This chain's CDR3 is CASSSPGTESVRNTQYF. The CDR3 region has the DNA TGTGCCAGCAGCTCCCCCGGGACAGAAAGCGTCCGGAATACGCAGTATTTT.

V gene TRBV2 combines with J gene TRBJ2-2, with 9 positions matching TRBD1. Unmatched junction bases numbered 14, after V lost 4 bases and J lost 5 bases. Germline assignment: CDR1 SNHLY and CDR2 FYNNEI. CDR3 length equals 18 residues. The chain's CDR3 is CASSVSPTGGARTGELFF. The CDR3 DNA follows: TGTGCCAGCAGTGTCAGCCCCACAGGGGGCGCGAGGACCGGGGAGCTGTTTTTT.

The chain employs TRBV27 and TRBJ2-1, with D perhaps TRBD2 (5 bases). Germline CDR1 and CDR2: MNHEY and SMNVEV (reference sequence). The CDR3 loop spans 13 amino acids. V was pared by 5 bases and J by 3 bases, with 8 bases between. The CDR3 bases are TGTGCCAGCAGTCTCGGGGTCTACAATGAGCAGTTCTTC. Its protein is CASSLGVYNEQFF.

DNA of the CDR3: TGTGCCAGCAGTGAAGTGGCTAGCGGTAAAGCCGGGGAGCTGTTTTTT. As protein: CASSEVASGKAGELFF. The rearrangement links TRBV2 to TRBJ2-2; TRBD2 agrees at 7 bases. CDR3 size: 16 residues. The trim removed 1 base at V and 6 bases at J, leaving 8 bases unmatched. Germline assignment: CDR1 SNHLY and CDR2 FYNNEI.

This clone was recorded a few times. V usage is TRBV19 and J usage is TRBJ2-5; TRBD2 agrees at 10 bases. With 1 base clipped from V and 4 bases from J, the junction kept 6 bases outside the gene matches. The length of the CDR3 is 16 residues. CDR1 LNHDA and CDR2 SQIVND come from the germline V gene (reference sequence). The CDR3 nucleotides read TGTGCCAGTAGTATAGGGCTAGCGGGAGTTGCAGAGACCCAGTACTTC. Protein sequence: CASSIGLAGVAETQYF.

The genes are TRBV7-9 and TRBJ2-5, with D possibly matching TRBD1 (5 bases). Germline values: CDR1 SEHNR, CDR2 FQNEAQ (reference sequence). This CDR3 has 14 residues. V was cut by 0 bases and J by 4 bases, with 9 bases left in between. CDR3 nucleotide sequence: TGTGCCAGCAGCTTAGCTGGGCAGGGAGAGACCCAGTACTTC. Translating gives CASSLAGQGETQYF.

The chain is built from TRBV30 and TRBJ1-2; D not certain. Trimming pared 0 bases from V and 1 base from J, leaving 6 bases between. CDR1 and CDR2 (germline): GTSNPN, SVGIG (reference sequence). CDR3 length equals 13 residues. The CDR3 DNA is TGTGCCTGGAGTGTGGTCAGTAACTATGGCTACACCTTC. Translating gives CAWSVVSNYGYTF.

V gene TRBV19 combines with J gene TRBJ1-1, with 9 nucleotides matching TRBD1. The CDR3 covers 18 residues. From germline, CDR1 is LNHDA and CDR2 SQIVND (reference sequence). J lost 4 bases, V lost 5 bases, and 17 bases had no gene match. CDR3 nucleotides: TGTGCCAGTAGTTCCCACTACCGGGACAGGGAGGGGAGCACTGAAGCTTTCTTT. The encoded protein is CASSSHYRDREGSTEAFF.

The CDR3: CASSLIRRYQETQYF. The DNA of the CDR3 is TGTGCCAGCAGCTTAATTCGCAGATACCAAGAGACCCAGTACTTC. The chain combines TRBV7-8 with TRBJ2-5, with unresolved D. Germline V gives CDR1 SGHVS, CDR2 FQNEAQ. The CDR3 consists of 15 residues. V dropped 2 bases and J dropped 0 bases, with 10 bases sitting between them. The full variable domain, rest sourced from reference TRBV7-8 and TRBJ2-5, is GAGVSQSPRYKVAKRGQDVALRCDPISGHVSLFWYQQALGQGPEFLTYFQNEAQLDKSGLPSDRFFAERPEGSVSTLKIQRTQQEDSAVYLCASSLIRRYQETQYFGPGTRLLVL.

The CDR3 DNA sequence: TGTGCCAGCAGATCCGGGACTTCAGGGGAGCTGTTTTTT. This sequence encodes CASRSGTSGELFF. J is TRBJ2-2 and V is TRBV5-4, with D possibly TRBD2 on 6 matching bases. This CDR3 has 13 residues. Trimming stripped 5 bases from V and 8 bases from J, with 13 bases between. Germline CDR1 SGHNT, CDR2 YYREEE (reference sequence). The variable domain in full, completed from reference TRBV5-4 and TRBJ2-2, reads ETGVTQSPTHLIKTRGQQVTLRCSSQSGHNTVSWYQQALGQGPQFIFQYYREEENGRGNFPPRFSGLQFPNYSSELNVNALELDDSALYLCASRSGTSGELFFGEGSRLTVL.

The CDR3 DNA reads as TGTGCCAGCTCACTCCAGGGGGAGTATGGCTACACCTTC. It encodes CASSLQGEYGYTF. This chain joins TRBV18 and TRBJ1-2; 7 bases are a match to TRBD1. The CDR3 is made up of 13 amino acids. The trim removed 4 bases at V and 5 bases at J, leaving 4 bases unmatched. The germline gives CDR1 KGHSH, CDR2 LQKENI.

This chain links TRBV7-9 with TRBJ1-2; TRBD1 might be the D (6 bases). Germline-derived CDR1 and CDR2 are SEHNR and FQNEAQ (reference sequence). Between the trimmed V and J ends, which lost 1 base and 4 bases, there was a span of 7 bases. There are 13 residues in the CDR3. The CDR3 coding sequence is TGTGCCAGCAGCTTAGGGACAGCCTATGGCTACACCTTC. Its protein is CASSLGTAYGYTF.

The chain is built from TRBV27 and TRBJ1-6, with D perhaps TRBD1 (5 bases). Trimming shortened V by 2 bases and J by 9 bases, and 17 bases separated the two germline ends. The CDR3 is 16 amino acids. Germline V CDR1 and CDR2: MNHEY, SMNVEV (reference sequence). The CDR3 region has the DNA TGTGCCAGCAGTTTAACCAGGCCAGGGTGGGTTTCACCCCTCCACTTT. It codes for CASSLTRPGWVSPLHF.

V is TRBV5-4 and J is TRBJ1-2; 10 nucleotides match TRBD1. The V gene's germline CDR1 is SGHNT and CDR2 YYREEE (reference sequence). V lost 2 bases to trimming and J lost 2 bases; unmatched junction nucleotides: 9. This CDR3 is built from 17 residues. This CDR3 reads CASSFPGTGAVNYGYTF. CDR3 in DNA: TGTGCCAGCAGCTTTCCCGGGACAGGGGCAGTGAACTATGGCTACACCTTC. The full variable domain, its missing parts supplied by reference TRBV5-4 and TRBJ1-2, is ETGVTQSPTHLIKTRGQQVTLRCSSQSGHNTVSWYQQALGQGPQFIFQYYREEENGRGNFPPRFSGLQFPNYSSELNVNALELDDSALYLCASSFPGTGAVNYGYTFGSGTRLTVV.

V and J are TRBV5-6 and TRBJ1-2, with 11 bases aligning to TRBD1. The CDR3 consists of 15 residues. The germline CDR1 and CDR2 sequences are SGHDT and YYEEEE. V shed 3 bases, J shed 7 bases, and the junction held 8 bases outside the gene matches. Here the CDR3 DNA reads TGTGCCAGCAGCTACCTACGGACAGGGGGCAGTGGCTACACCTTC. Protein sequence: CASSYLRTGGSGYTF.

This clone came up once. The chain couples TRBV6-6 to TRBJ2-2; the D gene is possibly TRBD2 (7 bases). CDR3 length: 14 residues. CDR1 MNHNY and CDR2 SVGAGI come from the germline V gene (reference sequence). V shed 8 bases and J shed 3 bases, with 13 bases lying between them. The CDR3 sequence is CASEEGGDTGELFF. The CDR3 nucleotides are TGTGCCAGCGAGGAAGGGGGGGACACCGGGGAGCTGTTTTTT.

The chain links TRBV6-1 to TRBJ1-2; TRBD1 might be the D (6 bases). Trimming took 2 bases from V and 3 from J, leaving 7 bases between them. This CDR3 contains 13 residues. CDR1 and CDR2 from the germline V gene are MNHNS and SASEGT. The CDR3 DNA follows: TGTGCCAGCAGTGAAACAGGGTACTATGGCTACACCTTC. It yields the protein CASSETGYYGYTF.

In this sample, this clone turned up a few times. The V gene is TRBV6-1, the J gene TRBJ2-5, with 7 bases that match TRBD2. The V gene's germline CDR1 is MNHNS and CDR2 SASEGT. CDR3 length equals 17 residues. V shed 0 bases and J 4 bases; nucleotides not matched to a gene: 11. The CDR3 sequence is CASSEADGGGAVETQYF. CDR3 coding DNA: TGTGCCAGCAGTGAAGCGGATGGCGGGGGAGCGGTAGAGACCCAGTACTTC.